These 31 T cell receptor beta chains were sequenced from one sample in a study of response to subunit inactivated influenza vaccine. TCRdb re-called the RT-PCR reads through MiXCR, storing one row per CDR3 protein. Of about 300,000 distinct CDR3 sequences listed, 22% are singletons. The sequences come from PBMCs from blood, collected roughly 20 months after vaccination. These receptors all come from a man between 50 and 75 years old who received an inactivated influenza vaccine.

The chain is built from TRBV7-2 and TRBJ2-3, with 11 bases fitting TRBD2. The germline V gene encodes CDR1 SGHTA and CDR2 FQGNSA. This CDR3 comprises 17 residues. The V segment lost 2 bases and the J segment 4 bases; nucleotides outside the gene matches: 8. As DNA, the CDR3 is TGTGCCAGCAGCTTAACCGCTAGCGGGGGGCCAGCAGATACGCAGTATTTT. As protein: CASSLTASGGPADTQYF.

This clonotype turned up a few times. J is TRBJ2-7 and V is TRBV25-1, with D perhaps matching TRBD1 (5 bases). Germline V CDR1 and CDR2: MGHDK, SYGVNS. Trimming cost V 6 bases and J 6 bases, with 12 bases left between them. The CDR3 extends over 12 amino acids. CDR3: CASSPGNVEQYF. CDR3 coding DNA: TGTGCCAGCAGCCCAGGGAACGTCGAGCAGTACTTC.

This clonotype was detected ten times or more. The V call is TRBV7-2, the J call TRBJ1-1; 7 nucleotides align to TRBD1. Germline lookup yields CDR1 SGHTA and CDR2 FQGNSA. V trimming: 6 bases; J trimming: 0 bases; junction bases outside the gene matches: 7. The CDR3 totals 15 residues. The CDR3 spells CASSLQGTMNTEAFF. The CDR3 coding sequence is TGTGCCAGCAGTTTACAGGGGACGATGAACACTGAAGCTTTCTTT.

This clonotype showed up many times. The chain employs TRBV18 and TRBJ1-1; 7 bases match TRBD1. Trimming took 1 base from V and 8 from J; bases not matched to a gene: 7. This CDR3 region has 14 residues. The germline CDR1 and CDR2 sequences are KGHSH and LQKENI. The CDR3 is CASSPLPEQGEAFF. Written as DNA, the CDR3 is TGTGCCAGCTCACCACTCCCCGAACAGGGGGAAGCTTTCTTT. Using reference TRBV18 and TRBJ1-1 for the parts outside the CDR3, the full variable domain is NAGVMQNPRHLVRRRGQEARLRCSPMKGHSHVYWYRQLPEEGLKFMVYLQKENIIDESGMPKERFSAEFPKEGPSILRIQQVVRGDSAAYFCASSPLPEQGEAFFGQGTRLTVV.

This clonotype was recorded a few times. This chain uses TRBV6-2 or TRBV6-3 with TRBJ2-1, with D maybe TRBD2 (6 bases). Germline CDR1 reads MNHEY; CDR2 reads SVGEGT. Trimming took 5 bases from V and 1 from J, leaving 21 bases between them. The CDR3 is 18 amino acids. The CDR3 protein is CASSDGHRDSPSYNEQFF. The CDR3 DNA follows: TGTGCCAGCAGTGACGGGCACCGGGACTCTCCTTCCTACAATGAGCAGTTCTTC.

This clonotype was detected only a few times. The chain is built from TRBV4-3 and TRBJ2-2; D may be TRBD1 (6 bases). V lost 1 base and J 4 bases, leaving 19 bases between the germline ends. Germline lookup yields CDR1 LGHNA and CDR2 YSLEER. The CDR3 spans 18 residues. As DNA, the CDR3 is TGCGCCAGCAGCCAAGCCGGGTGGTCAGGGGCGCTCACCGGGGAGCTGTTTTTT. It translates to CASSQAGWSGALTGELFF.

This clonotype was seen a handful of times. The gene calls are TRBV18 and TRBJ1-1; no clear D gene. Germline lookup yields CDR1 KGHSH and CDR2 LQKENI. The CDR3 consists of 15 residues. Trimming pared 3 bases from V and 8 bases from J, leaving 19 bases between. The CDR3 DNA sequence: TGTGCCAGCTCACCTTTCGAGCGAGTTGGGCCCGAAGCTTTCTTT. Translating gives CASSPFERVGPEAFF.

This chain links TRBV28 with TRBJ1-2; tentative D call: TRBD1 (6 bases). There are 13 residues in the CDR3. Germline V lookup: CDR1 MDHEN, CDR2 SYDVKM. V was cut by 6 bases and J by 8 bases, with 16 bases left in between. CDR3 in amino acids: CASSLGQLGGYTF. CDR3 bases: TGTGCCAGCAGCCTTGGACAGCTGGGGGGCTACACCTTC.

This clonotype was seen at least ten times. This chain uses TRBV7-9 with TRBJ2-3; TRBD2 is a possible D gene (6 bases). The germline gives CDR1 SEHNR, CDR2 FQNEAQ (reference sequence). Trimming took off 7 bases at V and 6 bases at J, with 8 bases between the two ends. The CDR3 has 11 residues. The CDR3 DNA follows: TGTGCCAGCACTAGCGCGGATACGCAGTATTTT. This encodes CASTSADTQYF.

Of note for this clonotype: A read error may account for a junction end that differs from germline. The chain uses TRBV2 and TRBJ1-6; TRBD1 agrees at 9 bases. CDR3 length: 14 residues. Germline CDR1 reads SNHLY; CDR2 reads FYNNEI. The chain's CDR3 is CASSLDRGNSTLHF. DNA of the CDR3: TGTGCCAGCAGTCTCGACAGGGGGAATTCAACCCTCCACTTT.

The chain's CDR3 is CASSQGNSGTIYF. The CDR3 bases are TGTGCCAGCAGCCAAGGAAACAGCGGCACCATATATTTT. The V call is TRBV4-2, the J call TRBJ1-3; no firm D call. CDR1 and CDR2 (germline): LGHNA, YNFKEQ. The CDR3 has 13 residues. Between the trimmed V and J ends, which lost 1 base and 9 bases, there was a span of 10 bases.

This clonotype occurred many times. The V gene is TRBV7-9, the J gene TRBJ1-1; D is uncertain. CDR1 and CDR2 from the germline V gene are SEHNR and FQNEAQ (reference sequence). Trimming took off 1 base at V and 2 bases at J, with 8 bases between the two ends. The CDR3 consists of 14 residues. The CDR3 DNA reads TGTGCCAGCAGCTTAGGGGCGGGAAACACTGAAGCTTTCTTT. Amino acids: CASSLGAGNTEAFF.

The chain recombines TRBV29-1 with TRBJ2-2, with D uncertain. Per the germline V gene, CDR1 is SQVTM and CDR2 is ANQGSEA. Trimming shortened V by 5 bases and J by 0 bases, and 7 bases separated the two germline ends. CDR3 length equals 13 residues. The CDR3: CSVQEPNTGELFF. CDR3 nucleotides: TGCAGCGTTCAGGAACCGAACACCGGGGAGCTGTTTTTT.

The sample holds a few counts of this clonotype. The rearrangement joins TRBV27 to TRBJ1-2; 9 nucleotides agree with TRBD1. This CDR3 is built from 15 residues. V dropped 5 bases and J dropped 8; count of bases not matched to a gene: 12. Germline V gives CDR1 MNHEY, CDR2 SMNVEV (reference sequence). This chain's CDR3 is CASSRPGQGMRGYTF. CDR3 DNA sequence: TGTGCCAGCAGTCGCCCTGGACAGGGGATGAGGGGCTACACCTTC.

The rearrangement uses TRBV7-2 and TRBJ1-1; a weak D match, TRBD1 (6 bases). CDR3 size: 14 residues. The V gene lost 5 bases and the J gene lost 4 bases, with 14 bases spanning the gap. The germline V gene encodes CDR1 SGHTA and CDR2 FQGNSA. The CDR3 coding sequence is TGTGCCAGCAGCCCCCAGGGGATCGGCACTGAAGCTTTCTTT. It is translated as CASSPQGIGTEAFF.

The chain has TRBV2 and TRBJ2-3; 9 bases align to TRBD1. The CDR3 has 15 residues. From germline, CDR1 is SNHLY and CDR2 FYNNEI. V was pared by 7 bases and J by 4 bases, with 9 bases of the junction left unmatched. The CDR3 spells CASITDRGASDTQYF. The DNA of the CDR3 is TGTGCCAGCATTACGGACAGGGGAGCATCAGATACGCAGTATTTT.

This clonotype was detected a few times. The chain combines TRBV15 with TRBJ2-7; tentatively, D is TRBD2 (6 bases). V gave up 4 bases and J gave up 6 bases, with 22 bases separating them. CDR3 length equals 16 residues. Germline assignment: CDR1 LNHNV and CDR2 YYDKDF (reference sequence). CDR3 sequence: CATSTGVGLLVLEQYF. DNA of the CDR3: TGTGCCACCAGCACCGGGGTGGGACTCCTTGTCCTCGAGCAGTACTTC.

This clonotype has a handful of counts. CDR3 DNA sequence: TGTGCCACCTCTAGCGGGGGGCCTAATGAGCAGTTCTTC. Translation: CATSSGGPNEQFF. The V call is TRBV10-3, the J call TRBJ2-1; 11 bases line up with TRBD2. Germline CDR1 ENHRY, CDR2 SYGVKD. This CDR3 spans 13 amino acids. V gave up 10 bases and J gave up 7 bases; unmatched junction bases: 6.

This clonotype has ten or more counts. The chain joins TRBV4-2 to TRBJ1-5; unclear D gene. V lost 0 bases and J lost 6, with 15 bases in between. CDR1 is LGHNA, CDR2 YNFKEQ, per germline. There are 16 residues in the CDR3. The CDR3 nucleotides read TGTGCCAGCAGCCAAGATTGGCCAGCAGATAGTCAGCCCCAGCATTTT. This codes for CASSQDWPADSQPQHF.

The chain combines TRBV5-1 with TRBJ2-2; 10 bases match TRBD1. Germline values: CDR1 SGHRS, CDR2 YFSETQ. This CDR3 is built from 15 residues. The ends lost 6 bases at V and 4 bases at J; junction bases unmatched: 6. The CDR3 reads CASKVWDRGTGELFF. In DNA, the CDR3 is TGCGCCAGCAAGGTTTGGGACAGGGGCACCGGGGAGCTGTTTTTT.

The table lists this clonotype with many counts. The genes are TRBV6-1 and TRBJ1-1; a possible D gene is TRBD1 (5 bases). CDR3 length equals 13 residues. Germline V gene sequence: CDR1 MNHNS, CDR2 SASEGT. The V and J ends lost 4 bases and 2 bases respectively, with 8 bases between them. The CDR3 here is CASSGGANTEAFF. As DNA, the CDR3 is TGTGCCAGCAGTGGAGGGGCAAACACTGAAGCTTTCTTT.

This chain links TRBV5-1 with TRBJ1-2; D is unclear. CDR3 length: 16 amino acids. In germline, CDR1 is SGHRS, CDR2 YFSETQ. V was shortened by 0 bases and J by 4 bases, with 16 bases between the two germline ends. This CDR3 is CASSLGVLGNIYGYTF. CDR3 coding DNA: TGCGCCAGCAGCTTGGGAGTTTTGGGGAATATCTATGGCTACACCTTC.

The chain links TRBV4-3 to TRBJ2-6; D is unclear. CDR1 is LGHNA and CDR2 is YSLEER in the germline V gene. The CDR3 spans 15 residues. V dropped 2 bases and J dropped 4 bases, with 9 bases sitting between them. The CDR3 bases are TGCGCCAGCAGCCAACACACTCTGGGGGCCAACGTCCTGACTTTC. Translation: CASSQHTLGANVLTF.

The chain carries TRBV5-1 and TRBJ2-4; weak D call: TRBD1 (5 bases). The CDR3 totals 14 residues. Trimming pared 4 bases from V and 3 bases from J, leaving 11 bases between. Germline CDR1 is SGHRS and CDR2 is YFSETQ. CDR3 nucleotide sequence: TGCGCCAGCAGCATAGATACAGGCAAAAACATTCAGTACTTC. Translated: CASSIDTGKNIQYF.

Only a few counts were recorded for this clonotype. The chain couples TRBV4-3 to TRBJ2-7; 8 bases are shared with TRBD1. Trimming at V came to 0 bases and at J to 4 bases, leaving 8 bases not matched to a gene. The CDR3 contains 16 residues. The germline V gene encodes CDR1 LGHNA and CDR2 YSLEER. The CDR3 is CASSQDGTGVGYEQYF. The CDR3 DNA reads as TGCGCCAGCAGCCAAGATGGGACAGGAGTCGGGTACGAGCAGTACTTC.

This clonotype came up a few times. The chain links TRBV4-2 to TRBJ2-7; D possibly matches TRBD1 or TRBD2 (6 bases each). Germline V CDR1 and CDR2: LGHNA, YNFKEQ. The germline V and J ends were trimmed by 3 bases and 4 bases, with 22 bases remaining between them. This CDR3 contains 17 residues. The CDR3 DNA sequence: TGTGCCAGCAGCCAGTCTCCGAAGAGGGGGGTCTGGTACGAGCAGTACTTC. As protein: CASSQSPKRGVWYEQYF.

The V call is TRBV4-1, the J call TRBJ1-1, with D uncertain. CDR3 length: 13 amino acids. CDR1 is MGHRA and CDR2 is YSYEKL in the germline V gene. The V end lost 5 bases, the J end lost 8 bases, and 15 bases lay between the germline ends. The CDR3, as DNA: TGCGCCAGCAGCTCGCCCCTCGCGACGGAAGCTTTCTTT. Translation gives CASSSPLATEAFF.

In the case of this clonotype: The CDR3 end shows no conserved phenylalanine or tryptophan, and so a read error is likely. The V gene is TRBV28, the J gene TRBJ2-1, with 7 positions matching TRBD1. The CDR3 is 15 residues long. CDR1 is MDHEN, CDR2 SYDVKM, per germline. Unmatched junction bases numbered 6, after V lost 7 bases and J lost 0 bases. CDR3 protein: CASTKQGSSYNEQFL. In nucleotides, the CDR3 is TGTGCCAGCACGAAACAGGGGAGCTCCTACAATGAGCAGTTCCTC.

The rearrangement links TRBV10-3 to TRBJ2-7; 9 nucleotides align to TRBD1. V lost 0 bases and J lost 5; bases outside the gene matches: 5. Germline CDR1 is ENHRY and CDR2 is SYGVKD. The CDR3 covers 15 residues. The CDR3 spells CAISESPQGADEQYF. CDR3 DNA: TGTGCCATCAGTGAGTCCCCACAGGGGGCCGACGAGCAGTACTTC.

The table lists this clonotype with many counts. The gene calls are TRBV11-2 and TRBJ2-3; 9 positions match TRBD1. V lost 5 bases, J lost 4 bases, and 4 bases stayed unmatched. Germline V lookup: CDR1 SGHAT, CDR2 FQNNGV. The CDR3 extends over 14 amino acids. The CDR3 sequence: CASSQGQGADTQYF. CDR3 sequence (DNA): TGTGCCAGCAGCCAGGGACAGGGAGCAGATACGCAGTATTTT. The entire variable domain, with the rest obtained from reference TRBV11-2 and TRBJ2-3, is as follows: EAGVAQSPRYKIIEKRQSVAFWCNPISGHATLYWYQQILGQGPKLLIQFQNNGVVDDSQLPKDRFSAERLKGVDSTLKIQPAKLEDSAVYLCASSQGQGADTQYFGPGTRLTVL.

CDR3 sequence (DNA): TGTGCCAGCAGTGACTCTTTGGGGAACACTGAAGCTTTCTTT. Protein: CASSDSLGNTEAFF. The gene calls are TRBV6-4 and TRBJ1-1, with no clear D. Germline V CDR1 and CDR2: MRHNA, SNTAGT. The CDR3 spans 14 residues. V was pared by 0 bases and J by 1 base, with 6 bases between.